The 29 T cell receptor beta chains below were found in one sample sequenced in a study of T-cell memory formation after mild COVID-19. Using its own MiXCR run on the 5' RACE reads, TCRdb lists one record per CDR3 protein. Of about 610,000 distinct CDR3 sequences in the sample, 15% to 20% were seen once. Material for sequencing was PBMCs or a T cell subset sorted from them (not recorded which). The receptor source for this set is an adult woman who had mild COVID-19 (a few samples of this study predate the infection). Cell type and time point are not known.

J is TRBJ2-7 and V is TRBV3-1; weak D call: TRBD2 (5 bases). The CDR3 runs to 14 residues. The V gene lost 2 bases and the J gene lost 7 bases, with 15 bases spanning the gap. Germline assignment: CDR1 LGHDT and CDR2 YNNKEL (reference sequence). The CDR3 DNA reads as TGTGCCAGCAGCCAAAGGAGTGGAGGCGGGGAGCAGTACTTC. This sequence encodes CASSQRSGGGEQYF.

This chain uses TRBV10-1 with TRBJ1-2, with D possibly matching TRBD1 (5 bases). The CDR3 spans 13 residues. V lost 8 bases to trimming and J lost 8 bases, with 18 bases between them. CDR1 WNHNN and CDR2 SYGVQD come from the germline V gene (reference sequence). The CDR3 loop reads CASDTGLLGGYTF. The CDR3 DNA reads TGCGCCAGCGACACAGGCCTCCTCGGGGGCTACACCTTC.

This clonotype has a handful of counts. The rearrangement joins TRBV6-2 or TRBV6-3 to TRBJ2-1; no clear D gene. The CDR3 consists of 16 residues. Between the trimmed V and J ends, which lost 5 bases and 4 bases, there was a span of 18 bases. CDR1 is MNHEY, CDR2 SVGEGT, per germline. CDR3 bases: TGTGCCAGCAGTCCTCCAGTCGGGCTAGTGTACAATGAGCAGTTCTTC. Amino acid sequence: CASSPPVGLVYNEQFF.

The V and J genes are TRBV24-1 and TRBJ2-5; 7 nucleotides match TRBD1. Germline trimming cut 9 bases from V and 9 bases from J; bases unmatched to any gene: 9. CDR3 length: 12 amino acids. The germline V gene encodes CDR1 KGHDR and CDR2 SFDVKD. The CDR3 nucleotides read TGTGCCACCGGGACAGAGAACTCTCCCCAGTACTTC. Amino acid sequence: CATGTENSPQYF.

This clonotype was seen a handful of times. The J gene is TRBJ2-7, the V gene TRBV7-3; 14 nucleotides match TRBD2. V lost 2 bases and J lost 0; bases outside the gene matches: 12. CDR1 is SGHTA and CDR2 is FQGTGA in the germline V gene. The CDR3 sequence is 20 residues long. Here the CDR3 reads CASSLGAHGTSGGSSYEQYF. In DNA, the CDR3 is TGTGCCAGCAGCTTAGGAGCCCACGGGACTAGCGGGGGAAGCTCCTACGAGCAGTACTTC.

The chain combines TRBV7-9 with TRBJ2-5, with unresolved D. The germline gives CDR1 SEHNR, CDR2 FQNEAQ (reference sequence). The CDR3 extends over 14 amino acids. V was clipped by 2 bases and J by 9 bases, with 16 bases between them. CDR3 bases: TGTGCCAGCAGCTTACCCCTGGTCAGCTCGGCCCAGTACTTC. This codes for CASSLPLVSSAQYF.

This chain uses TRBV5-1 with TRBJ2-5, with D unclear. Germline V gives CDR1 SGHRS, CDR2 YFSETQ. The CDR3 runs 14 residues. Trimming removed 4 bases at V and 2 bases at J, with 12 bases between. In nucleotides, the CDR3 is TGCGCCAGCAGCCGAAACCCCTTTCAAGAGACCCAGTACTTC. Translating gives CASSRNPFQETQYF.

This clonotype was found once. The rearrangement links TRBV29-1 to TRBJ2-3; D may be TRBD2 (6 bases). The CDR3 totals 15 residues. Trimming removed 7 bases at V and 0 bases at J, with 17 bases between. Germline CDR1 and CDR2: SQVTM and ANQGSEA. This chain's CDR3 is CSAGTRTASTDTQYF. CDR3 DNA: TGCAGCGCCGGGACTCGGACGGCAAGCACAGATACGCAGTATTTT.

This clonotype was seen a handful of times. The chain links TRBV7-9 to TRBJ2-5; 7 bases are shared with TRBD1. The CDR3 consists of 15 residues. With 5 bases clipped from V and 2 bases from J, the junction kept 8 bases outside the gene matches. The V gene's germline CDR1 is SEHNR and CDR2 FQNEAQ (reference sequence). The CDR3 coding sequence is TGTGCCAGCAGCCATACCTCGGGACAGCAAGAGACCCAGTACTTC. This gives the protein CASSHTSGQQETQYF.

This clonotype has a count of ten or more. The chain recombines TRBV13 with TRBJ2-7; no clear D gene. CDR1 is PRHDT, CDR2 FYEKMQ, per germline (reference sequence). With 4 bases removed from V and 10 bases from J, the gap between germline ends came to 14 bases. CDR3 size: 12 residues. The DNA of the CDR3 is TGTGCCAGCAGCTCCACGGGCGGTCCCCAGTACTTC. It encodes CASSSTGGPQYF.

J is TRBJ1-1 and V is TRBV18; D unresolved. Germline lookup yields CDR1 KGHSH and CDR2 LQKENI. V dropped 0 bases and J dropped 1 base, with 9 bases sitting between them. The length of the CDR3 is 15 residues. The CDR3 loop is CASSPPYGPNTEAFF. CDR3 nucleotides: TGTGCCAGCTCACCACCTTACGGACCGAACACTGAAGCTTTCTTT.

This chain links TRBV5-5 with TRBJ2-2, with a weak D call TRBD1 (6 bases). Germline lookup yields CDR1 SGHKS and CDR2 YYEKEE (reference sequence). The V gene lost 1 base and the J gene lost 6 bases, with 16 bases spanning the gap. The CDR3 runs to 16 residues. CDR3 in DNA: TGTGCCAGCAGCTTGAGAGAAGGGGGAGTTGCCGGGGAGCTGTTTTTT. Protein sequence: CASSLREGGVAGELFF.

The V call is TRBV4-1, the J call TRBJ2-7, with D unclear. In germline, CDR1 is MGHRA, CDR2 YSYEKL. This CDR3 spans 14 amino acids. V was shortened by 1 base and J by 3 bases, with 10 bases between the two germline ends. CDR3 residues: CASSQAQAVYEQYF. CDR3 nucleotide sequence: TGCGCCAGCAGCCAAGCCCAAGCCGTCTACGAGCAGTACTTC.

This chain connects TRBV4-1 to TRBJ2-3, with TRBD2 matching 8 bases. CDR3 length: 15 residues. V shed 1 base, J shed 3 bases, and the junction held 3 bases outside the gene matches. Germline V gene sequence: CDR1 MGHRA, CDR2 YSYEKL. CDR3 sequence: CASSQVAGGTDTQYF. The CDR3 DNA reads as TGCGCCAGCAGCCAAGTGGCGGGGGGAACAGATACGCAGTATTTT.

The gene calls are TRBV28 and TRBJ2-1, with 10 bases identical to TRBD2. CDR1 MDHEN and CDR2 SYDVKM come from the germline V gene. The CDR3 covers 16 residues. V trimming: 5 bases; J trimming: 8 bases; junction bases outside the gene matches: 12. The CDR3: CASSAILAGTMDEQFF. Here the CDR3 DNA reads TGTGCCAGCAGTGCTATACTAGCGGGGACGATGGATGAGCAGTTCTTC.

The rearrangement links TRBV29-1 to TRBJ2-3; 15 positions agree with TRBD2. The CDR3 is made up of 19 amino acids. Germline V lookup: CDR1 SQVTM, CDR2 ANQGSEA. Trimming at V came to 6 bases and at J to 1 base, leaving 14 bases not matched to a gene. The CDR3 protein is CSVWTSGRASTYGTDTQYF. The CDR3 coding sequence is TGCAGCGTCTGGACTAGCGGGAGGGCCTCAACGTACGGCACAGATACGCAGTATTTT.

This clonotype was observed many times. The gene calls are TRBV20-1 and TRBJ2-7, with 8 bases fitting TRBD2. The CDR3 covers 14 residues. Germline assignment: CDR1 DFQATT and CDR2 SNEGSKA (reference sequence). J was trimmed by 2 bases and V by 4 bases; bases with no gene match: 7. CDR3 sequence: CSAISRGEAYEQYF. Written as DNA, the CDR3 is TGCAGTGCTATCTCGCGGGGGGAGGCCTACGAGCAGTACTTC.

This clonotype was detected only a few times. This CDR3 is CATSKGGGRSTDTQYF. In DNA, the CDR3 is TGTGCCACCAGCAAAGGGGGGGGCAGGTCCACAGATACGCAGTATTTT. The chain links TRBV15 to TRBJ2-3, with a possible D match to TRBD2 (7 bases). The CDR3 runs to 16 residues. Germline V lookup: CDR1 LNHNV, CDR2 YYDKDF (reference sequence). Deletions cut 4 bases from V and 2 bases from J, with 16 bases between.

This clonotype has more than one count but fewer than ten. The CDR3 here is CASSYGQIYGYTF. The DNA of the CDR3 is TGCGCCAGCAGCTACGGACAGATCTATGGCTACACCTTC. This sequence joins TRBV5-1 and TRBJ1-2; D perhaps matches TRBD1 (6 bases). In germline, CDR1 is SGHRS, CDR2 YFSETQ. V was cut by 3 bases and J by 4 bases, with 10 bases left in between. The CDR3 length is 13 residues.

This chain joins TRBV20-1 and TRBJ1-1; D may be TRBD1 (6 bases). Germline assignment: CDR1 DFQATT and CDR2 SNEGSKA (reference sequence). The CDR3 is 13 amino acids. Trimming took 2 bases from V and 4 from J, leaving 11 bases between them. CDR3 protein: CSARPKGGTEAFF. Written as DNA, the CDR3 is TGCAGTGCTAGACCCAAGGGGGGCACTGAAGCTTTCTTT.

The CDR3: CASSHFQSPAGAYEQYF. CDR3 DNA sequence: TGTGCCAGCAGCCATTTTCAAAGTCCAGCGGGGGCCTACGAGCAGTACTTC. This chain uses TRBV7-9 with TRBJ2-7, with 8 bases fitting TRBD2. Unmatched junction bases numbered 14, after V lost 5 bases and J lost 2 bases. CDR1 SEHNR and CDR2 FQNEAQ come from the germline V gene (reference sequence). There are 17 residues in the CDR3.

CDR3 in amino acids: CASSGTGPWWEQYF. The CDR3 coding sequence is TGTGCCAGCAGCGGTACGGGACCTTGGTGGGAGCAGTACTTC. This chain joins TRBV14 and TRBJ2-7; D possibly matches TRBD1 or TRBD2 (5 bases each). Germline V gene data show CDR1 as SGHDN and CDR2 as FVKESK. Between the trimmed V and J ends, which lost 5 bases and 7 bases, there was a span of 18 bases. The CDR3 totals 14 residues.

This rearrangement joins TRBV24-1 to TRBJ2-1; D call uncertain. V dropped 7 bases and J dropped 8 bases, with 14 bases sitting between them. The germline V gene encodes CDR1 KGHDR and CDR2 SFDVKD. This CDR3 has 13 residues. CDR3 coding DNA: TGTGCCACCAGGGCTGGGTCAGTCGATGAGCAGTTCTTC. Translated: CATRAGSVDEQFF.

This sequence joins TRBV9 and TRBJ2-5; tentative D call: TRBD1 (7 bases). This CDR3 is 14 amino acids long. CDR1 and CDR2 (germline): SGDLS, YYNGEE. V lost 3 bases and J lost 5, with 14 bases in between. CDR3 DNA: TGTGCCAGCAGCGCAGGGGGGCCTCAGGAGACCCAGTACTTC. This encodes CASSAGGPQETQYF.

This clonotype was recorded at least ten times. The V and J genes are TRBV6-1 and TRBJ2-7; TRBD1 matches 9 bases. Germline values: CDR1 MNHNS, CDR2 SASEGT. The CDR3 is 13 residues long. V lost 7 bases, J lost 3 bases, and 4 bases stayed unmatched. The CDR3 reads CASTTGQGYEQYF. DNA for the CDR3: TGTGCCAGCACCACGGGACAGGGCTACGAGCAGTACTTC.

This clonotype was counted only a few times. The chain has TRBV20-1 and TRBJ2-1; 7 nucleotides line up with TRBD2. CDR3 length: 15 residues. Trimming removed 0 bases from V and 4 bases from J; junction bases left unmatched: 6. Germline V gene lookup returns CDR1 DFQATT and CDR2 SNEGSKA (reference sequence). The CDR3 DNA reads as TGCAGTGCTAGAGATACCCGGGGGGTGTACAATGAGCAGTTCTTC. This codes for CSARDTRGVYNEQFF.

This clonotype was counted a few times. DNA for the CDR3: TGCGCCAGCAGACAAAGCGGGGGGAGCTCCTACAATGAGCAGTTCTTC. Translation: CASRQSGGSSYNEQFF. This chain joins TRBV5-1 and TRBJ2-1; 9 nucleotides agree with TRBD2. The CDR3 spans 16 residues. J lost 0 bases, V lost 5 bases, and 6 bases had no gene match. CDR1 SGHRS and CDR2 YFSETQ come from the germline V gene. The variable domain in full, completed from reference TRBV5-1 and TRBJ2-1, reads KAGVTQTPRYLIKTRGQQVTLSCSPISGHRSVSWYQQTPGQGLQFLFEYFSETQRNKGNFPGRFSGRQFSNSRSEMNVSTLELGDSALYLCASRQSGGSSYNEQFFGPGTRLTVL.

DNA for the CDR3: TGTGCCAGCAGCTTAGCGGCGAGGAGGCGGGCTGCAGATACGCAGTATTTT. Translating it yields CASSLAARRRAADTQYF. The rearrangement links TRBV7-2 to TRBJ2-3; TRBD2 might be the D (5 bases). Germline lookup yields CDR1 SGHTA and CDR2 FQGNSA. V lost 0 bases to trimming and J lost 4 bases, with 17 bases between them. CDR3 length equals 17 residues.

This clonotype was detected many times. This rearrangement joins TRBV7-9 to TRBJ2-1, with 10 bases that match TRBD2. V was pared by 3 bases and J by 5 bases, with 4 bases of the junction left unmatched. From germline, CDR1 is SEHNR and CDR2 FQNEAQ (reference sequence). This CDR3 has 15 amino acids. The CDR3 DNA reads TGTGCCAGCAGCTTTCCTAGCGGGGGAGACAATGAGCAGTTCTTC. Amino acid sequence: CASSFPSGGDNEQFF.